The TCR beta chain under discussion was sequenced for a study of blood T cell repertoires in COVID-19. Of note for this clone: This sample also contains other DNA sequences that code for the same CDR3.

The protocol was immunoSEQ multiplex PCR, while the TCRdb copy is restricted to in-frame clones and leaves out a portion. This sample yields under 150,000 clones, of which approximately 87% are seen a single time; over 2% belongs to the top ten. CDR3 length: 14 amino acids. Trimming took 3 bases from V and 6 from J; bases not matched to a gene: 2. The germline gives CDR1 SEHNR, CDR2 FQNEAQ (reference sequence). This clonotype originated in a man in his fifties or sixties with active COVID-19. This chain uses TRBV7-9 with TRBJ2-2, with 9 bases lining up with TRBD2. The sequencing sample was made of peripheral blood. CDR3 in amino acids: CASSLGLAAGELFF. In DNA form, the CDR3 reads TGTGCCAGCAGCTTGGGACTAGCTGCCGGGGAGCTGTTTTTT.